Shown below are 2 T cell receptor beta chains from a single sample sequenced in a study of cytomegalovirus exposure and HLA in healthy donors. The PCR employed 60 Vbeta primers together with 13 Jbeta primers. Here immunoSEQ multiplex PCR was the method, and the copy in TCRdb shows in-frame clones only, minus some. The sample holds under 200,000 clones, around 75% seen once. Sequencing was carried out using PBMCs. These receptors were collected from a woman in her 30s in good health and CMV-seronegative.

This clone has more than one count but fewer than ten. The chain uses TRBV18 and TRBJ1-1; D gene unclear. Trimming took off 5 bases at V and 3 bases at J, with 10 bases between the two ends. The CDR3 has 13 residues. Germline assignment: CDR1 KGHSH and CDR2 LQKENI. CDR3 nucleotide sequence: TGTGCCAGCTCATCGGGTCCCGACACTGAAGCTTTCTTT. Translated, it gives CASSSGPDTEAFF. Supplemented by reference TRBV18 and TRBJ1-1, the full variable domain reads NAGVMQNPRHLVRRRGQEARLRCSPMKGHSHVYWYRQLPEEGLKFMVYLQKENIIDESGMPKERFSAEFPKEGPSILRIQQVVRGDSAAYFCASSSGPDTEAFFGQGTRLTVV.

This rearrangement joins TRBV6-4 to TRBJ2-7, with 12 bases matching TRBD2. J was trimmed by 7 bases and V by 8 bases; bases with no gene match: 3. CDR3 length: 12 amino acids. Germline lookup yields CDR1 MRHNA and CDR2 SNTAGT. The CDR3, as DNA: TGTGCCAGCCCCGGACTAGCGGGGGAGCAGTACTTC. The encoded protein is CASPGLAGEQYF.